The rows below give T cell receptor beta chains drawn from one sample of a study of blood T cells in healthy people across ages. MiXCR was run by TCRdb on the 5' RACE reads, yielding one entry per CDR3 protein. The data contain about 1.7 million distinct CDR3 sequences, 28% of them singletons. The sequenced material came from blood. These receptors were collected from a woman in her twenties or thirties in good health. Both conserved end residues are trimmed from each CDR3. The order of the fields is CDR3 length, D gene, V gene, CDR3 protein. A D gene is named only where the DNA matches it firmly.

CDR3 length: 13
D gene: .
V gene: TRBV4-3
CDR3 protein: ASTEDLSETGELF

CDR3 length: 15
D gene: .
V gene: TRBV21-1
CDR3 protein: ASSFLLEGWVSQPQH

CDR3 length: 10
D gene: TRBD2
V gene: TRBV7-8
CDR3 protein: ASSAGLPEQY

CDR3 length: 16
D gene: .
V gene: TRBV6-1
CDR3 protein: ASSPSSVGPSTNEKLF

CDR3 length: 13
D gene: TRBD1
V gene: TRBV12-3/TRBV12-4
CDR3 protein: ASSKQGEGSDEQF

CDR3 length: 13
D gene: TRBD1
V gene: TRBV12-3/TRBV12-4
CDR3 protein: ASSTGQGVTDTQY

CDR3 length: 13
D gene: .
V gene: TRBV5-1
CDR3 protein: ASSLGGDLIYEQY

CDR3 length: 11
D gene: .
V gene: TRBV7-2
CDR3 protein: ASRQGECDGYT

CDR3 length: 11
D gene: .
V gene: TRBV7-3
CDR3 protein: ASSPMGPDTQY

CDR3 length: 14
D gene: TRBD1
V gene: TRBV12-3/TRBV12-4
CDR3 protein: ASSGQGVYGNQPQH

CDR3 length: 13
D gene: TRBD2
V gene: TRBV12-3/TRBV12-4
CDR3 protein: ASSFSGTSGSPQY

CDR3 length: 11
D gene: .
V gene: TRBV6-5
CDR3 protein: VSSRDGYNEQF

CDR3 length: 12
D gene: .
V gene: TRBV20-1
CDR3 protein: SAPYQLLGETQY

CDR3 length: 15
D gene: TRBD2
V gene: TRBV14
CDR3 protein: ASSQLNSGRARETQY

CDR3 length: 14
D gene: .
V gene: TRBV9
CDR3 protein: ASSPQMQGFYNEQF

CDR3 length: 14
D gene: .
V gene: TRBV6-6
CDR3 protein: ASTPTFRTATYEQY

CDR3 length: 13
D gene: .
V gene: TRBV5-1
CDR3 protein: ASSGLGGSGNTIY

CDR3 length: 16
D gene: TRBD2
V gene: TRBV4-1
CDR3 protein: ASSQDPGTSGRAETQY

CDR3 length: 13
D gene: TRBD1
V gene: TRBV15
CDR3 protein: ATSTSGDSYEKLF

CDR3 length: 12
D gene: TRBD2
V gene: TRBV7-9
CDR3 protein: ASQREGPTGELF

CDR3 length: 10
D gene: TRBD2
V gene: TRBV20-1
CDR3 protein: SAASGYNEQF

CDR3 length: 15
D gene: .
V gene: TRBV7-2
CDR3 protein: ASSYNPGTSNGRTQY

CDR3 length: 14
D gene: TRBD2
V gene: TRBV7-2
CDR3 protein: ASSSPERGVSDTQY

CDR3 length: 15
D gene: TRBD2
V gene: TRBV3-1
CDR3 protein: ASSQPLLAGGYNEQF

CDR3 length: 11
D gene: .
V gene: TRBV29-1
CDR3 protein: SVGGKYTDTQY

CDR3 length: 12
D gene: .
V gene: TRBV20-1
CDR3 protein: SARELGGTYEQF

CDR3 length: 16
D gene: .
V gene: TRBV13
CDR3 protein: ASSMRQGSFAGANVLT

CDR3 length: 17
D gene: TRBD2
V gene: TRBV9
CDR3 protein: ASSGRLAISLGSYNEQF